This T cell receptor (beta chain) was captured in a study of shared clonotypes between healthy human individuals. Study results and caveats: The small donor group covered limited genetic and exposure diversity. Among the subsets, naive ones generally showed larger estimated richness than memory ones.

CDR1 and CDR2 from the germline V gene are KGHSH and LQKENI. Trimming shortened V by 6 bases and J by 0 bases, and 9 bases separated the two germline ends. The CDR3 covers 15 residues. The repertoire was sequenced with immunoSEQ multiplex PCR; TCRdb's copy has only in-frame clones and lacks some. The sample yields approximately 2.3 million clones, approximately 93% seen once. With respect to this clone: What it recognizes is unknown.

Source material: naive CD4+ T cells from PBMCs. Subset reported: CD45RA+ positively selected. The TCR sequence derives from a man between 18 and 29 years old in good health. Some clones in this sample may be carry-over from other donors' samples. The genes are TRBV18 and TRBJ2-6; no reliable D call. The CDR3 protein is CASSSRSSGANVLTF. In DNA form, the CDR3 reads TGTGCCAGCTCCTCAAGGAGCTCTGGGGCCAACGTCCTGACTTTC. The full variable domain, in which reference TRBV18 and TRBJ2-6 provide the parts outside the CDR3, is NAGVMQNPRHLVRRRGQEARLRCSPMKGHSHVYWYRQLPEEGLKFMVYLQKENIIDESGMPKERFSAEFPKEGPSILRIQQVVRGDSAAYFCASSSRSSGANVLTFGAGSRLTVL.